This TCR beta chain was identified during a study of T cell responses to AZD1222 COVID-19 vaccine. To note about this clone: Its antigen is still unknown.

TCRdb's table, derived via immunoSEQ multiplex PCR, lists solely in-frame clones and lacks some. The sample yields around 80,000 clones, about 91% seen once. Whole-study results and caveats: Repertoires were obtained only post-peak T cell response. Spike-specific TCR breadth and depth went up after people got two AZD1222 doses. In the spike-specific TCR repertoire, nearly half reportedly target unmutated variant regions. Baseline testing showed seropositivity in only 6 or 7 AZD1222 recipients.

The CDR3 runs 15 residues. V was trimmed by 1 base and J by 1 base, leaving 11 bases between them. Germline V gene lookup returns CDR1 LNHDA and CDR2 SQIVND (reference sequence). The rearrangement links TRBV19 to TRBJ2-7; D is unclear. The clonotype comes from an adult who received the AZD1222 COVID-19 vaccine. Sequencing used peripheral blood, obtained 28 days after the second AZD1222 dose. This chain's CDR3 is CASSIGRQFSYEQYF. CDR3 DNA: TGTGCCAGTAGTATAGGGCGGCAGTTTTCCTACGAGCAGTACTTC.